This T cell receptor beta chain derives from a study of T cells in Graves' hyperthyroidism and ophthalmopathy. Study-wide background: Sampling of peripheral blood happened at initial diagnosis, prior to any treatment.

The germline gives CDR1 WNHNN, CDR2 SYGVQD (reference sequence). The CDR3 has 23 amino acids. Amplification of TCR beta CDR3 regions used RNA as the template. A set of HTBI primers served as the primers for a first-round RT-PCR of the TCR CDR3. TCRdb called the multiplex PCR reads again in MiXCR, with one record for every CDR3 protein. The repertoire includes around 580,000 distinct CDR3 sequences, approximately 16% of them detected once, and approximately 20% sits in the top ten. The patients, who ranged from 18 to 65 in age, presented with newly diagnosed hyperthyroidism lasting under 2 months. Any patient presenting with uncontrolled infection, other autoimmune disease, pregnancy or lactation was left out. Clinical symptoms, serum thyroxine and TRAb, thyroid ultrasound and orbital computed tomography together formed the diagnostic basis.

V usage is TRBV10-1 and J usage is TRBJ1-1; 8 bases agree with TRBD1. This receptor was identified in a young woman with Graves' hyperthyroidism. Sequencing was carried out using blood. Here the CDR3 reads CAPGKAVLRDRPEASGKNTEAFF. CDR3 DNA: TGCGCTCCCGGAAAAGCCGTCCTGAGGGACAGGCCTGAGGCGTCTGGGAAGAACACTGAAGCTTTCTTT.